The clone carrying this T cell receptor beta chain has ten or more counts. This sample stems from a study of T cells in Graves' hyperthyroidism and ophthalmopathy. When ophthalmopathy did not progress within 18 months, Graves' hyperthyroidism was considered stable. V was cut by 3 bases and J by 5 bases, with 16 bases left in between. Germline assignment: CDR1 KGHDR and CDR2 SFDVKD. The CDR3 runs 16 residues. There were TCR beta CDR3 regions amplified from RNA transcripts. An initial round of RT-PCR targeting the TCR CDR3 relied on the HTBI primer set. TCRdb recomputed calls from the multiplex PCR reads with MiXCR, one row per CDR3 protein. The sample consists of around 200,000 distinct CDR3 sequences, 15% to 20% of them appearing once.

The source is a man aged 35 to 55 with Graves' hyperthyroidism. The material sequenced was blood. The J gene is TRBJ1-5, the V gene TRBV24-1; D might be TRBD1 (6 bases). In nucleotides, the CDR3 is TGTGCCACCAGTGATCCCACCGGGGACACCGATCAGCCCCAGCATTTT. Residues: CATSDPTGDTDQPQHF.